This T cell receptor beta chain appears in the sequencing data of a study of OX40 agonist ivuxolimab in advanced cancers. Whole-study context: The patients got ivuxolimab, which is an agonistic anti-OX40 (CD134) antibody. Every 2 weeks, ivuxolimab was infused into the patients intravenously at between 0.01 and 10 mg/kg.

Repertoires were generated with immunoSEQ multiplex PCR, while TCRdb's copy carries only in-frame clones and drops some. The table includes tens of thousands of clones, over 80% detected once. Overall study results and limits: There were, on average, more expanded clones in CD8+ T cells than in CD4+.

Per germline, CDR1 MNHEY and CDR2 SMNVEV (reference sequence). V was pared by 3 bases and J by 1 base, with 7 bases between. The CDR3 runs to 13 residues. Exclusion applied to patients with autoimmune disease history or systemic immunosuppression. As regards this clone: Antigen unknown.

This clonotype originated in an adult with an advanced solid tumor such as melanoma, head and neck, liver or kidney cancer. The sequencing here drew on CD4+ or CD8+ T cells sorted from blood, taken in a trial of the OX40 agonist ivuxolimab. This sequence joins TRBV27 and TRBJ2-7; D gene uncertain. The CDR3 here is CASSFRNSYEQYF. Written as DNA, the CDR3 is TGTGCCAGCAGTTTTCGGAATTCCTACGAGCAGTACTTC.